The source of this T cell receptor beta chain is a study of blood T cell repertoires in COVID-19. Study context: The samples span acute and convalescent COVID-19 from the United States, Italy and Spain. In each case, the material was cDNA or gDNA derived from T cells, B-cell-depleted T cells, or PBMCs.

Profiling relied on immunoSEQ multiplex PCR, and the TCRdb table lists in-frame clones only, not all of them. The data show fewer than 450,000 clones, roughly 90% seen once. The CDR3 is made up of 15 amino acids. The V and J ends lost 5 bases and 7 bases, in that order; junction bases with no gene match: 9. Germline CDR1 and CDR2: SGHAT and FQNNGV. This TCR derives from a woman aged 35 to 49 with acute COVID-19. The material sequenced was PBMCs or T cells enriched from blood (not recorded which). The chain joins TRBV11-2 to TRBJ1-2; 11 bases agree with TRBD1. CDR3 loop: CASSLRTGGASGYTF. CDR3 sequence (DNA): TGTGCCAGCAGCCTCCGGACAGGGGGCGCTTCTGGCTACACCTTC.